This T cell receptor beta chain was observed in a study of CD8+CD57+ T cells in acquired aplastic anemia. General study points: CD8+ Simpson's diversity showed no significant patient-control difference.

Genomic DNA templated the TCR beta VDJ and CDR3 profiling. Via MiXCR, TCRdb re-called the reads, giving one row per CDR3 protein. The table includes 350,000 to 450,000 distinct CDR3 sequences, around 68% detected once. This CDR3 contains 14 residues. Deletions cut 5 bases from V and 5 bases from J, with 15 bases between. Germline V lookup: CDR1 SGHTA, CDR2 FQGTGA. This clonotype has just one count. The antigen is not known. The chain joins TRBV7-3 to TRBJ1-2; weak D call: TRBD1 (5 bases). The sample was sorted CD4+, CD8+, or CD8+CD57+ T cells (not recorded which) from PBMCs. This TCR came from a human donor in good health, serving as a control. CDR3 sequence reads: CASSPQGSGYGYTF. In DNA, the CDR3 is TGTGCCAGCAGCCCTCAGGGTTCCGGGTATGGCTACACCTTC.